This T cell receptor (beta chain) was sequenced in a study of PD-L1 blockade in urothelial cancer. Clones were read by immunoSEQ multiplex PCR, and TCRdb kept only the in-frame ones, dropping some. The table shows more than 75,000 clones, with 85% to 95% occurring only once. This clone was detected only once. The CDR3 covers 13 residues. CDR1 is MNHEY and CDR2 is SMNVEV in the germline V gene (reference sequence). V was clipped by 8 bases and J by 10 bases, with 18 bases between them. The material was PBMCs, obtained around atezolizumab (anti-PD-L1) treatment. The gene calls are TRBV27 and TRBJ2-1; a weak D match, TRBD1 (5 bases). The source of this sequence is a man aged 55 to 70 with urothelial cancer. CDR3 in amino acids: CASSFLDTSEQFF. CDR3 coding DNA: TGTGCCAGCTCTTTCCTGGACACCAGCGAGCAGTTCTTC.